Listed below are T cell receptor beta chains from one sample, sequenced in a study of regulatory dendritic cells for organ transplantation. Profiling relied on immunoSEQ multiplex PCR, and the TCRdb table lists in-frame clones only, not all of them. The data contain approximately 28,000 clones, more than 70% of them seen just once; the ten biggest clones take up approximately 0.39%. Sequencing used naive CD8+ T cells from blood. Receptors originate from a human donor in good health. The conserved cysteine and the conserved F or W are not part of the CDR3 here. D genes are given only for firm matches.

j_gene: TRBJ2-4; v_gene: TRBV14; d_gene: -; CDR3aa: ASSQVSGAVNIQY
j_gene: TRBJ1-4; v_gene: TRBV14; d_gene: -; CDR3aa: ASSQAWGDEKLF
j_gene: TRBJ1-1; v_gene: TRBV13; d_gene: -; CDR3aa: ASTGRGNTEAF
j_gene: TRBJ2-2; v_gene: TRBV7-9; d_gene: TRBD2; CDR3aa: ASSFNSGVAGELF
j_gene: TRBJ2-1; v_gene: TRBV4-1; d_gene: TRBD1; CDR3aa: ASSQLRGGGEQF
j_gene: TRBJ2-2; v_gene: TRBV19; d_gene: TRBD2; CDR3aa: ASSSTGTSLPGELF
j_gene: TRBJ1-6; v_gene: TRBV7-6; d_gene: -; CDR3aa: ASSLAGGGPYLSPLH
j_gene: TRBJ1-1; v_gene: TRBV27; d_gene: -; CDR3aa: ASSIDGAYTEAF
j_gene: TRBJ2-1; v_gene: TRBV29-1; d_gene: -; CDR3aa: SVEGQSSYNEQF
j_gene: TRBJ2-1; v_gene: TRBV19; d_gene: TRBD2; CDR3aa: ASSFRAGGPNEQF
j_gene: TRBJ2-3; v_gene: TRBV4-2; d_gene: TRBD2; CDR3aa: ASSQTSGGGTQY
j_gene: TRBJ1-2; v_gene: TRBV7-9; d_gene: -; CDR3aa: ASSLGTGPPGGYT
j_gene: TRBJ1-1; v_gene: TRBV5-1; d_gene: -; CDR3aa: ASSFKNTEAF
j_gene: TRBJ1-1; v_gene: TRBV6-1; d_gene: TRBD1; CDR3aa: ASSAPGQGPMNTEAF
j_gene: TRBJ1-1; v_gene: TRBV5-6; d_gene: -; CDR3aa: ASTSGARVTEAF
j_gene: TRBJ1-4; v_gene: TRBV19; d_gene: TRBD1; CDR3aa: ASIDPGQGYEKLF
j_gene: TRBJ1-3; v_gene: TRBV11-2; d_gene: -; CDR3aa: ASSLVARTSISNTIY
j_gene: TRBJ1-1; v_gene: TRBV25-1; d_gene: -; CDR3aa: ASTPGHRNTEAF
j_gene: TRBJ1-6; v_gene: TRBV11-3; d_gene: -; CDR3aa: ASSSRRGIPVLH
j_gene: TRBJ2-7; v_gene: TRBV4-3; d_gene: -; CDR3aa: ASSQWQGAEQY
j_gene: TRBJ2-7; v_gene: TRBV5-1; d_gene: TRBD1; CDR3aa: ASSAGTGGSDEQY
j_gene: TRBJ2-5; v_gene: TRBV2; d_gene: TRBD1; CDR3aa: ASSSTGTQGQETQY
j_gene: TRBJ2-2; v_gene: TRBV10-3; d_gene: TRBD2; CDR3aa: AISDGTSGISNTGELF
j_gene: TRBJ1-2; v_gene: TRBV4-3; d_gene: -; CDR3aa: ASSQEASSIFYGYT